This T cell receptor (beta chain) was captured in a study of T cell responses to AZD1222 COVID-19 vaccine. Whole-study results and caveats: Donor demographics were predominantly white British with a female majority; clonal diversity may be underestimated.

This CDR3 spans 14 amino acids. The trim removed 4 bases at V and 4 bases at J, leaving 4 bases unmatched. Germline V lookup: CDR1 SGDLS, CDR2 YYNGEE. Comment on this clone: Its antigen is still unknown.

Clones were read by immunoSEQ multiplex PCR, and TCRdb kept only the in-frame ones, dropping some. The table has roughly 140,000 clones, 87% seen once. The sample was peripheral blood, taken 28 days after the second AZD1222 dose. The sequence came from an adult who received the AZD1222 COVID-19 vaccine. The J gene is TRBJ2-5, the V gene TRBV9; 10 nucleotides match TRBD1. The CDR3 region is CASSKGQGRETQYF. CDR3 DNA sequence: TGTGCCAGCAGCAAGGGACAGGGGAGAGAGACCCAGTACTTC. The variable domain in full, with the rest retrieved from reference TRBV9 and TRBJ2-5, is DSGVTQTPKHLITATGQRVTLRCSPRSGDLSVYWYQQSLDQGLQFLIQYYNGEERAKGNILERFSAQQFPDLHSELNLSSLELGDSALYFCASSKGQGRETQYFGPGTRLLVL.